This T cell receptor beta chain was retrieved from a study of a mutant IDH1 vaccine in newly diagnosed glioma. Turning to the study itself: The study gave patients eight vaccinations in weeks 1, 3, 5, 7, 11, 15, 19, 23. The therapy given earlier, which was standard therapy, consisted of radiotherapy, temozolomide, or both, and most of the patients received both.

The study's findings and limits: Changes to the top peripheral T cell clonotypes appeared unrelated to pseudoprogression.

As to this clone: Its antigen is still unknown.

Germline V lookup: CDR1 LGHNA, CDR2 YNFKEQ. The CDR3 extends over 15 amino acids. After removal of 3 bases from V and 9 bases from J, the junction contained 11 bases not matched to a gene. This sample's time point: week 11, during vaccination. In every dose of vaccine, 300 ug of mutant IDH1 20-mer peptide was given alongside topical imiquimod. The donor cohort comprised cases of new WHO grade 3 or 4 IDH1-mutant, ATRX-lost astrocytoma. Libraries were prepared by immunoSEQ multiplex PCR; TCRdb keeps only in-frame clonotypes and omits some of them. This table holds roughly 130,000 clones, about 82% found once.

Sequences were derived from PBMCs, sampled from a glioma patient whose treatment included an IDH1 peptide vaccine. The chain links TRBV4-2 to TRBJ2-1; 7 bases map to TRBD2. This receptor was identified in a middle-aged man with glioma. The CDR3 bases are TGTGCCAGCAGCCAGGGAGGGGACTGGAGAGGTGAGCAGTTCTTC. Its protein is CASSQGGDWRGEQFF.